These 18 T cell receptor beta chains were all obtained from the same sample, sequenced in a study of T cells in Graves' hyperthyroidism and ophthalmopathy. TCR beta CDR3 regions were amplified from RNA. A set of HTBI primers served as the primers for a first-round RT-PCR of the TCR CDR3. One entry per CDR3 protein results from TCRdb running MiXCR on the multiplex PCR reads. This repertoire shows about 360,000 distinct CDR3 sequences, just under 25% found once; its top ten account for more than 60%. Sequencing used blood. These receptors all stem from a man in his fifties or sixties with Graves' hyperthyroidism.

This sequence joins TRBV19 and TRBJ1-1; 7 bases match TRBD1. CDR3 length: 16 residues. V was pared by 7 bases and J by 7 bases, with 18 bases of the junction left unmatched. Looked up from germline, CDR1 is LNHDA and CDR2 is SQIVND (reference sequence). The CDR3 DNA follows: TGTGCCAGTAAGATTCGAGCGGCAGGGGACAGCTTTGAAGCTTTCTTT. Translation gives CASKIRAAGDSFEAFF.

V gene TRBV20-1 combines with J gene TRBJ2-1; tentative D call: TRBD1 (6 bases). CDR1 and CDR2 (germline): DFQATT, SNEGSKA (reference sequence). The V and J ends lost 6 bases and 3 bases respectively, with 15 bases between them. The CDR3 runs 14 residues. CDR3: CSATTGSGYNEQFF. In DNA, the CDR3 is TGCAGTGCCACAACAGGGAGTGGCTACAATGAGCAGTTCTTC.

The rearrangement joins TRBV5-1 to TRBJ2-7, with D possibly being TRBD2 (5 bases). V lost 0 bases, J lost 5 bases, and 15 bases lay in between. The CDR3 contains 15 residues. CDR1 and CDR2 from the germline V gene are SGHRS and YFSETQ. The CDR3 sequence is CASSLDDPGTDEQYF. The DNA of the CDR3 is TGCGCCAGCAGCTTGGACGATCCGGGAACGGACGAGCAGTACTTC.

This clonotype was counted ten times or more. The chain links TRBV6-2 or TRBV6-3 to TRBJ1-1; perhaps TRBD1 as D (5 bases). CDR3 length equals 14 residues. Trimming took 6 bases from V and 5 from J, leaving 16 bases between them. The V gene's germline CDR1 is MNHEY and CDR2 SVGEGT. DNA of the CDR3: TGTGCCAGCAGCCCAATAAGACGGGGGACTGAAGCTTTCTTT. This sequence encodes CASSPIRRGTEAFF.

CDR3 DNA: TGTGCCAGCAGCCAAGGCCCCAAGGGCACTGAAGCTTTCTTT. Protein sequence: CASSQGPKGTEAFF. This sequence joins TRBV3-1 and TRBJ1-1; D gene unclear. Trimming stripped 1 base from V and 4 bases from J, with 10 bases between. This CDR3 is built from 14 residues. Looked up from germline, CDR1 is LGHDT and CDR2 is YNNKEL (reference sequence).

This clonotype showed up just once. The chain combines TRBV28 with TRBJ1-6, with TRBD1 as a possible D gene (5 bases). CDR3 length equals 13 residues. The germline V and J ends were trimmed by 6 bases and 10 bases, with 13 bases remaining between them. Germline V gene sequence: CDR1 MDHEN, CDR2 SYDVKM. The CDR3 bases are TGTGCCAGCAGGGTCGGACAAGCCTCACCCCTCCACTTT. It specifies CASRVGQASPLHF.

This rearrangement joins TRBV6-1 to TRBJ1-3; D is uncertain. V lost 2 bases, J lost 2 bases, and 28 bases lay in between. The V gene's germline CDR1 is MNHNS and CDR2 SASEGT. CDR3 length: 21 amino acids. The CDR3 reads CASSEWNVRPGWRPAGNTIYF. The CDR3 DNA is TGTGCCAGCAGTGAATGGAATGTGCGACCGGGGTGGCGACCCGCTGGAAACACCATATATTTT.

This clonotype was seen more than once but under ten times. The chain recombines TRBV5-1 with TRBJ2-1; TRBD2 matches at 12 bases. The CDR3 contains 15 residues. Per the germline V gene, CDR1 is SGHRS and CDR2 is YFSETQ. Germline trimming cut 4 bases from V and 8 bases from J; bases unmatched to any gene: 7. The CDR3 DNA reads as TGCGCCAGCAGCGAACAGACTAGCGGGAGATATGAGCAGTTCTTC. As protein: CASSEQTSGRYEQFF. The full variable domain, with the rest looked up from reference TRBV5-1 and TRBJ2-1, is KAGVTQTPRYLIKTRGQQVTLSCSPISGHRSVSWYQQTPGQGLQFLFEYFSETQRNKGNFPGRFSGRQFSNSRSEMNVSTLELGDSALYLCASSEQTSGRYEQFFGPGTRLTVL.

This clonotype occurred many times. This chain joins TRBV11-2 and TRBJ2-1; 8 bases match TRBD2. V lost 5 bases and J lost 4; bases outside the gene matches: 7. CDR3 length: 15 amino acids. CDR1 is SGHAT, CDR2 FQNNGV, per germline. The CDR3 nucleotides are TGTGCCAGCAGCGCATCGAGCGGGAGTTACAATGAGCAGTTCTTC. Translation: CASSASSGSYNEQFF.

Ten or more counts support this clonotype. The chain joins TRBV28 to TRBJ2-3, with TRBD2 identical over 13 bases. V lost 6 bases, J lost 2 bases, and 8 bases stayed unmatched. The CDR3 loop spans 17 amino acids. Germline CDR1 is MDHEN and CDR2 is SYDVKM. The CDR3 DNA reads TGTGCCAGCAGCTCCGGGACTAGCGGGACTATCACAGATACGCAGTATTTT. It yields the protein CASSSGTSGTITDTQYF.

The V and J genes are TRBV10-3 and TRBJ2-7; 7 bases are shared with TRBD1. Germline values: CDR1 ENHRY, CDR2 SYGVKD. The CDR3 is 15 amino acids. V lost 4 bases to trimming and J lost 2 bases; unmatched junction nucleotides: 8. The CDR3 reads CAISAGQEKAYEQYF. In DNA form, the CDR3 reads TGTGCCATCAGTGCCGGACAGGAAAAAGCCTACGAGCAGTACTTC.

CDR3 nucleotide sequence: TGTGCCAGCAGCGCGCAGGGGTTCGCGAACACCGGGGAGCTGTTTTTT. This translates into CASSAQGFANTGELFF. The chain is built from TRBV28 and TRBJ2-2; TRBD1 might be the D (6 bases). V was clipped by 6 bases and J by 0 bases, with 14 bases between them. Germline assignment: CDR1 MDHEN and CDR2 SYDVKM. CDR3 length equals 16 residues.

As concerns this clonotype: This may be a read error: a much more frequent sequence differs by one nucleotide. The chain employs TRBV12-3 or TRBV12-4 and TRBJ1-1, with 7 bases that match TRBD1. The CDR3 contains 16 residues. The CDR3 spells CASQRKGGSRDTEALF. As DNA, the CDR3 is TGTGCCAGCCAACGGAAAGGGGGCTCCAGGGACACTGAAGCTCTCTTT.

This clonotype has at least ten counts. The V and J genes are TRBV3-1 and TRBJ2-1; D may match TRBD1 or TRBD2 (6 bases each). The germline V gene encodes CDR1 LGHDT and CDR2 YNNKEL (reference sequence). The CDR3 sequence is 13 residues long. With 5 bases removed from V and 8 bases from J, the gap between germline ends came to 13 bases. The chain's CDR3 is CASSAGDSDEQFF. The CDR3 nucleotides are TGTGCCAGCAGCGCAGGGGACTCGGATGAGCAGTTCTTC.

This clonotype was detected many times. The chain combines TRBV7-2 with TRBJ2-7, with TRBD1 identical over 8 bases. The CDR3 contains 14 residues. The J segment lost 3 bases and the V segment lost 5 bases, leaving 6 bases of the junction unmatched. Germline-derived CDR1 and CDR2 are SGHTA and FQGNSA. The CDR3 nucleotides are TGTGCCAGCAGCCCAGCTGGACAGGGCTACGAGCAGTACTTC. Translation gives CASSPAGQGYEQYF.

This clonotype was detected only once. The CDR3 coding sequence is TGTGCCAGCTCCGGACAGGGGGAAAGGCCAGATACGCAGTATTTT. Its translation: CASSGQGERPDTQYF. The chain uses TRBV18 and TRBJ2-3; TRBD1 agrees at 10 bases. J gave up 4 bases and V 6 bases, and 7 bases lay outside the gene matches. Germline V CDR1 and CDR2: KGHSH, LQKENI. This CDR3 spans 15 amino acids.

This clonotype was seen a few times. The CDR3 nucleotides are TGTGCCAGCAGTTTAAGCGGGACAGCTTACAATGAGCAGTTCTTC. Encoded protein: CASSLSGTAYNEQFF. The chain employs TRBV6-1 and TRBJ2-1, with D perhaps matching TRBD1 or TRBD2 (7 bases each). CDR3 size: 15 residues. Germline V gene data show CDR1 as MNHNS and CDR2 as SASEGT. V lost 5 bases to trimming and J lost 4 bases, with 15 bases between them.

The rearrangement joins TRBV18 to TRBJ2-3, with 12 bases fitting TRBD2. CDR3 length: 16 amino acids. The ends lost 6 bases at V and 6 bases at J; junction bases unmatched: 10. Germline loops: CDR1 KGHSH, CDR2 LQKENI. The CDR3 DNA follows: TGTGCCAGCTCCTCGAACCCCACTAGCGGGAGGGATACGCAGTATTTT. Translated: CASSSNPTSGRDTQYF.